Described below is a single TCR beta chain sequence and its context. Clones were read by immunoSEQ multiplex PCR, and TCRdb kept only the in-frame ones, dropping some. This sample yields fewer than 80,000 clones, of which 85% to 90% are seen a single time; around 4.9% belongs to the top ten. These data originate in a study of blood T cell repertoires in COVID-19. The germline gives CDR1 SGHKS, CDR2 YYEKEE (reference sequence). This CDR3 is 15 amino acids long. The ends lost 4 bases at V and 9 bases at J; junction bases unmatched: 12. This chain joins TRBV5-5 and TRBJ2-1; 8 nucleotides match TRBD1. This sequence originates from a woman between 50 and 59 years old with active COVID-19. The sample consisted of peripheral blood. The CDR3 is CASSPGQGVLLEQFF. The CDR3 nucleotides read TGTGCCAGCAGCCCTGGACAGGGAGTTCTTCTTGAGCAGTTCTTC.